This T cell receptor (beta chain) was documented in a study of cytomegalovirus exposure and HLA in healthy donors. The germline V gene has CDR1 SNHLY and CDR2 FYNNEI. This CDR3 region has 15 residues. With V trimmed by 6 bases and J by 0 bases, 7 bases remained unmatched. PCR primers comprised 60 Vbeta and 13 Jbeta primers. Sequencing was performed with immunoSEQ multiplex PCR; in TCRdb, only in-frame clones are kept and a portion is missing. The data contain some 130,000 clones, around 78% of them singletons. Notes on the study in general: According to the study, approximately 150 TCR beta chains were cytomegalovirus-associated.

A remark on this clone: Its specificity is not known.

The rearrangement links TRBV2 to TRBJ1-1, with 7 bases that match TRBD1. The TCR sequence derives from a female donor in good health and CMV-seropositive. The specimen sequenced was PBMCs. The CDR3 region has the DNA TGTGCCAGCAGAGACAGGGCTGCGATGAACACTGAAGCTTTCTTT. It codes for CASRDRAAMNTEAFF.